This T cell receptor beta chain comes out of a study of blood T cell repertoires in COVID-19. Background on the study: Collection of acute and convalescent COVID-19 samples took place in the United States, Italy and Spain.

Profiling relied on immunoSEQ multiplex PCR, and the TCRdb table lists in-frame clones only, not all of them. The table has about 69,000 clones, approximately 89% seen once. This CDR3 contains 15 residues. Germline V gene lookup returns CDR1 SGHDT and CDR2 YYEEEE. With V trimmed by 1 base and J by 5 bases, 7 bases remained unmatched. The chain uses TRBV5-6 and TRBJ2-3; 7 bases fit TRBD2. Sequencing was performed on peripheral blood. The sequence came from a woman in her fifties or sixties with active COVID-19. CDR3 sequence reads: CASSLRGRAEDTQYF. The CDR3 DNA follows: TGTGCCAGCAGCTTGCGTGGGAGGGCTGAAGATACGCAGTATTTT.